This T cell receptor beta chain stems from a study of response to subunit inactivated influenza vaccine. General study findings and limits: After each seasonal influenza vaccination, few new T cells are recruited, the authors suggested.

Remarks on this clonotype: Its specificity is unknown.

Using its own MiXCR run on the RT-PCR reads, TCRdb lists one record per CDR3 protein. The table lists a few hundred thousand distinct CDR3 sequences, 12% to 15% of them singletons. Germline CDR1 and CDR2: SGHKS and YYEKEE (reference sequence). This CDR3 region has 13 residues. Trimming took off 2 bases at V and 3 bases at J, with 8 bases between the two ends. The chain is built from TRBV5-5 and TRBJ1-1; D call uncertain. This sequence originates from a man in his fifties who received an inactivated influenza vaccine. The material sequenced was PBMCs from blood, taken 11 to 12 days after vaccination. The CDR3 nucleotides read TGTGCCAGCAGCTTTAGTAGGGACACTGAAGCTTTCTTT. Encoded protein: CASSFSRDTEAFF.